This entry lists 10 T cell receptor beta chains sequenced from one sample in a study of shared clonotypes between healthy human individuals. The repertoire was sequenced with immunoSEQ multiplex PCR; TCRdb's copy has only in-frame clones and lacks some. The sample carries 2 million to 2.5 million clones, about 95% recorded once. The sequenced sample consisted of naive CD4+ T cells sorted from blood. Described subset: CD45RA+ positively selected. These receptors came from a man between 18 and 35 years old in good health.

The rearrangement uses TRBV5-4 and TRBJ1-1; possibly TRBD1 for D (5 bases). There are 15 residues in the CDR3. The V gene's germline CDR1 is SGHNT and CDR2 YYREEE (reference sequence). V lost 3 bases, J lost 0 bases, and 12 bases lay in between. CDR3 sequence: CASSSLQAMNTEAFF. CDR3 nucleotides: TGTGCCAGCAGCTCCTTACAGGCCATGAACACTGAAGCTTTCTTT.

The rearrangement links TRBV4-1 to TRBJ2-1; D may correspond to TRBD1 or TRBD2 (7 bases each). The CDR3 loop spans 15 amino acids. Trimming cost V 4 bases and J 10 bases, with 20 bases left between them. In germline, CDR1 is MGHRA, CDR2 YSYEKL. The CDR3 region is CASSPPGGGYREQFF. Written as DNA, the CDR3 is TGCGCCAGCAGCCCACCAGGGGGGGGCTATAGGGAGCAGTTCTTC.

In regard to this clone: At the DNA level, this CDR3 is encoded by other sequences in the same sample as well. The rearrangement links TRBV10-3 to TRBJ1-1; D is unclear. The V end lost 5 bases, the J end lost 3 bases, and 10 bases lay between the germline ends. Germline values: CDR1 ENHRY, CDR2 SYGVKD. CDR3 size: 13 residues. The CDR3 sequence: CAISPRDYTEAFF. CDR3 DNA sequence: TGTGCCATCAGTCCGCGAGATTACACTGAAGCTTTCTTT.

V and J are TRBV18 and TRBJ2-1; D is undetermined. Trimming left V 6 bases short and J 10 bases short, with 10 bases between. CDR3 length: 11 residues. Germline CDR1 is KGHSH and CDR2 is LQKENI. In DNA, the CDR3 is TGTGCCAGCTCTTGGGGTAGGGAGCAGTTCTTC. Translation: CASSWGREQFF.

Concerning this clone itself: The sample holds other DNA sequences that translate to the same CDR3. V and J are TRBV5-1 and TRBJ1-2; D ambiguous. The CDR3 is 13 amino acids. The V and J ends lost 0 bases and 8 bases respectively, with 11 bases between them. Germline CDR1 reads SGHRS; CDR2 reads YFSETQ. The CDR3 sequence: CASSLGSGEGYTF. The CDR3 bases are TGCGCCAGCAGCTTGGGTTCAGGAGAGGGCTACACCTTC. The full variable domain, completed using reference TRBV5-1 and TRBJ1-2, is KAGVTQTPRYLIKTRGQQVTLSCSPISGHRSVSWYQQTPGQGLQFLFEYFSETQRNKGNFPGRFSGRQFSNSRSEMNVSTLELGDSALYLCASSLGSGEGYTFGSGTRLTVV.

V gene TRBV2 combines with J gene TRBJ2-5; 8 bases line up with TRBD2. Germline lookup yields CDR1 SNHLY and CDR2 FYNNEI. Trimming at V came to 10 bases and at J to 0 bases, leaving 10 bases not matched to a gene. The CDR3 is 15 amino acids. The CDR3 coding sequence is TGTGCCACCGGGACTAGTTACACGTACCAAGAGACCCAGTACTTC. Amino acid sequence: CATGTSYTYQETQYF.

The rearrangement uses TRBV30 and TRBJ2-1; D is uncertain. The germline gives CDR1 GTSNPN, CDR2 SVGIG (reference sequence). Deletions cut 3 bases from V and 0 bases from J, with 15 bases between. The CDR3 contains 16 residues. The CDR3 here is CAWSNQGRRSYNEQFF. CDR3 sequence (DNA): TGTGCCTGGAGCAATCAAGGCCGACGCTCCTACAATGAGCAGTTCTTC.

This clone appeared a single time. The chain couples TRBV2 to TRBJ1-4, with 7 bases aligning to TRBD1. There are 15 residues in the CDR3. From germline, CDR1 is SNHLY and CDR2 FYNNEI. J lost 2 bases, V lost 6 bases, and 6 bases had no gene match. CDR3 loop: CASSSDRATNEKLFF. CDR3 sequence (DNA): TGTGCCAGCAGCTCCGACAGGGCTACTAATGAAAAACTGTTTTTT.

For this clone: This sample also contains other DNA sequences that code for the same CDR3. The DNA for the CDR3 is TGTGCCAGTACACGGGACAGGGACTCACCCCTCCACTTT. It specifies CASTRDRDSPLHF. The V and J genes are TRBV19 and TRBJ1-6; TRBD1 agrees at 9 bases. Germline V gene sequence: CDR1 LNHDA, CDR2 SQIVND (reference sequence). J lost 10 bases, V lost 7 bases, and 5 bases had no gene match. CDR3 length equals 13 residues.

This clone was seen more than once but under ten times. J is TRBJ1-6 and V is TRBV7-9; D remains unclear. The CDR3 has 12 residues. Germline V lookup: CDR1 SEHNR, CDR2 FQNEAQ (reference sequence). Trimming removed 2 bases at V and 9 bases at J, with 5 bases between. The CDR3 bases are TGTGCCAGCAGCTTAAGTGGTTCACCCCTCCACTTT. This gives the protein CASSLSGSPLHF. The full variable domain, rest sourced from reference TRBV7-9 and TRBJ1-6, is DTGVSQNPRHKITKRGQNVTFRCDPISEHNRLYWYRQTLGQGPEFLTYFQNEAQLEKSRLLSDRFSAERPKGSFSTLEIQRTEQGDSAMYLCASSLSGSPLHFGNGTRLTVT.